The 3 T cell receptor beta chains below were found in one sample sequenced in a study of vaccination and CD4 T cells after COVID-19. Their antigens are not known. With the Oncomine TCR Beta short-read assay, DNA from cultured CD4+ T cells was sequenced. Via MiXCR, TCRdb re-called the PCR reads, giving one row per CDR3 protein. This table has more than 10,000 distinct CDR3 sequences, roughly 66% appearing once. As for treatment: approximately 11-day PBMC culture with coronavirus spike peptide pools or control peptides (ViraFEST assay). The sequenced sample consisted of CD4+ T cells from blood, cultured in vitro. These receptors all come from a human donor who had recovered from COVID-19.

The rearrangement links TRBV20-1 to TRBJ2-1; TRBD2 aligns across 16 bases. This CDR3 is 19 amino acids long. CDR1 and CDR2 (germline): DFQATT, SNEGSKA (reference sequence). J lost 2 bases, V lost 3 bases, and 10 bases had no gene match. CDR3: CSASGTSGRGISTYNEQFF. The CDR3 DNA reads TGCAGTGCTAGTGGGACTAGCGGGAGGGGGATTAGTACCTACAATGAGCAGTTCTTC.

CDR3 bases: TGTGCCAGTAGTATACTAGCGGGAGTAGATACGCAGTATTTT. Translated, it gives CASSILAGVDTQYF. This chain uses TRBV19 with TRBJ2-3, with 10 nucleotides matching TRBD2. Germline V lookup: CDR1 LNHDA, CDR2 SQIVND (reference sequence). With V trimmed by 2 bases and J by 5 bases, 1 base remained unmatched. The CDR3 consists of 14 residues.

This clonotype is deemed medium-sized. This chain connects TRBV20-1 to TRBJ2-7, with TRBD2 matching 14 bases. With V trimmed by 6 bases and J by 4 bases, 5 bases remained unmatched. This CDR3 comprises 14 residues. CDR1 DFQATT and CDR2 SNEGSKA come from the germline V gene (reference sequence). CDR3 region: CSAAGLAGVYEQYF. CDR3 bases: TGCAGTGCAGCGGGACTAGCGGGAGTTTACGAGCAGTACTTC.